This T cell receptor (beta chain) appears in the sequencing data of a study of a mutant IDH1 vaccine in newly diagnosed glioma. In the study overall: Treated patients were approximately 60% male, roughly 40% female, mean age roughly 39 years. Most had both radiotherapy and temozolomide beforehand; others had only one.

As to this clone: The antigen remains unidentified.

Time point of the sample: baseline, week 1 (first vaccination visit). The treatment: pre-vaccination baseline after standard-of-care therapy. Each tumor in the donors was a new WHO grade 3 or 4 astrocytoma, IDH1-mutant and ATRX-lost. The table came from immunoSEQ multiplex PCR; TCRdb's copy has only in-frame clones and leaves some out. The sample has roughly 70,000 clones, 65% to 90% seen once. Study-wide results and caveats: Pseudoprogression showed no apparent link to changes in top peripheral T cell clonotypes.

The CDR3 spans 13 residues. V was trimmed by 0 bases and J by 0 bases, leaving 2 bases between them. Germline V CDR1 and CDR2: ENHRY, SYGVKD. Sample: PBMCs, taken from a glioma patient treated with radiotherapy, temozolomide or both. V gene TRBV10-3 combines with J gene TRBJ1-1; D is uncertain. The sequence was obtained from a man under 40 with glioma. Here the CDR3 DNA reads TGTGCCATCAGTGAGTCGATGAACACTGAAGCTTTCTTT. Its translation is CAISESMNTEAFF.